The rows below give T cell receptor beta chains drawn from one sample of a study of shared clonotypes between healthy human individuals. Generated by immunoSEQ multiplex PCR, the TCRdb table keeps only in-frame clones and is missing some. This table holds 450,000 to 600,000 clones, 79% found once. Sequencing was carried out using PBMCs. The receptor set was obtained from a woman between 40 and 55 years old in good health. Some clones in this sample may be carry-over from other donors' samples. Both conserved end residues are part of each CDR3. D genes are given only for firm matches. Size values are once, few and many counts, or a class for expanded clones, and some rows have none.

v_gene	len	j_gene	abundance	d_gene	CDR3aa	CDR3nt
TRBV11-2	15	TRBJ2-7	NA	TRBD1	CASSRSGTGEGEQYF	TGTGCCAGCAGCCGGTCGGGGACAGGGGAGGGCGAGCAGTACTTC
TRBV10-3	15	TRBJ1-1	NA	TRBD1	CAISDGQGSGTEAFF	TGTGCCATCAGTGACGGACAGGGCTCGGGCACTGAAGCTTTCTTT
TRBV6-6	14	TRBJ1-4	NA	NA	CASSYPGANEKLFF	TGTGCCAGCAGTTACCCTGGGGCTAATGAAAAACTGTTTTTT
TRBV29-1	16	TRBJ2-1	many	TRBD2	CSVEDFVAGVNNEQFF	TGCAGCGTTGAAGATTTTGTGGCGGGAGTGAACAATGAGCAGTTCTTC
TRBV11-2	16	TRBJ2-1	NA	TRBD1	CASSPQGVLPYNEQFF	TGTGCCAGCAGCCCCCAGGGGGTTCTTCCCTACAATGAGCAGTTCTTC
TRBV6-5	15	TRBJ2-7	NA	TRBD2	CASRPTAGGPYEQYF	TGTGCCAGCAGGCCTACGGCGGGAGGGCCCTACGAGCAGTACTTC
TRBV7-2	12	TRBJ2-3	NA	NA	CASSPVVDTQYF	TGTGCCAGCAGCCCTGTAGTAGATACGCAGTATTTT
TRBV23-1	12	TRBJ1-2	NA	NA	CASSQGVYGYTF	TGCGCCAGCAGTCAAGGGGTCTATGGCTACACCTTC
TRBV7-8	15	TRBJ2-7	NA	TRBD2	CASSSEGSGPYEQYF	TGTGCCAGCAGCTCTGAAGGTAGCGGGCCATACGAGCAGTACTTC
TRBV25-1	11	TRBJ2-1	NA	NA	CASSLINEQFF	TGTGCCAGCAGCCTCATAAATGAGCAGTTCTTC
TRBV7-6	18	TRBJ2-3	NA	NA	CASSLVAPVGGGTDTQYF	TGTGCCAGCAGCTTAGTAGCCCCCGTTGGGGGAGGCACAGATACGCAGTATTTT
TRBV6-6	15	TRBJ2-3	NA	NA	CASSSRTASTDTQYF	TGTGCCAGCAGCTCTAGAACAGCTAGCACAGATACGCAGTATTTT
TRBV7-9	16	TRBJ2-1	NA	TRBD2	CASSARGTRQYNEQFF	TGTGCCAGCAGCGCCCGGGGGACTAGGCAGTACAATGAGCAGTTCTTC
TRBV19	13	TRBJ2-7	NA	NA	CASSIEADHEQYF	TGTGCCAGTAGTATTGAGGCGGATCACGAGCAGTACTTC
TRBV20-1	11	TRBJ2-7	NA	NA	CSASLSSEQYF	TGCAGTGCCTCACTTTCATCCGAGCAGTACTTC
TRBV19	13	TRBJ2-5	NA	TRBD1	CASAGTGGETQYF	TGTGCCAGTGCAGGGACAGGGGGGGAGACCCAGTACTTC
TRBV14	15	TRBJ2-4	NA	NA	CASSLTGLAKNIQYF	TGTGCCAGCAGCCTGACGGGACTAGCCAAAAACATTCAGTACTTC
TRBV11-2	13	TRBJ2-1	NA	NA	CASSNLQQWEQFF	TGTGCCAGCAGCAATCTCCAACAATGGGAGCAGTTCTTC
TRBV7-2	16	TRBJ2-7	NA	TRBD2	CASSHQRTSGRYEQYF	TGTGCCAGCAGCCACCAACGGACTAGCGGCAGGTACGAGCAGTACTTC
TRBV7-9	19	TRBJ2-5	NA	TRBD1	CASSLDHGDRGRYSETQYF	TGTGCCAGCAGCTTAGATCACGGGGACAGGGGACGATATTCAGAGACCCAGTACTTC
TRBV5-1	14	TRBJ2-3	few	NA	CASHRGGSTDTQYF	TGCGCCAGCCACAGAGGGGGGTCCACAGATACGCAGTATTTT
TRBV5-6	16	TRBJ1-2	NA	NA	CASSSGGTGLNYGYTF	TGTGCCAGCAGCTCGGGGGGAACAGGGCTTAACTATGGCTACACCTTC
TRBV15	14	TRBJ2-7	NA	NA	CATSNPGVGYEQYF	TGTGCCACCAGCAACCCCGGAGTGGGATACGAGCAGTACTTC
TRBV6-1	14	TRBJ2-7	NA	NA	CASRDQGGDYEQYF	TGTGCCAGCAGGGACCAGGGGGGGGACTACGAGCAGTACTTC
TRBV6-4	15	TRBJ2-6	many	NA	CASSWADSGANVLTF	TGTGCCAGCAGCTGGGCCGACTCTGGGGCCAACGTCCTGACTTTC
TRBV2	16	TRBJ2-2	NA	NA	CASSDPVRTNTGELFF	TGTGCCAGCAGTGATCCGGTCCGGACGAACACCGGGGAGCTGTTTTTT
TRBV5-1	15	TRBJ1-1	NA	NA	CASNLGSASLGGAFF	TGCGCCAGCAACTTGGGATCGGCCTCACTTGGTGGAGCTTTCTTT
TRBV6-5	14	TRBJ2-1	NA	TRBD2	CASSPGLANNEQFF	TGTGCCAGCAGCCCGGGACTAGCGAACAATGAGCAGTTCTTC
TRBV2	17	TRBJ1-3	NA	TRBD1	CASRSRAGQDSGNTIYF	TGTGCCAGCAGATCCCGGGCGGGACAGGACTCTGGAAACACCATATATTTT
TRBV6-1	13	TRBJ2-5	NA	TRBD1	CASRRDRQETQYF	TGTGCCAGCCGGCGGGACAGGCAAGAGACCCAGTACTTC
TRBV28	15	TRBJ2-1	NA	TRBD2	CASSLRREGLNEQFF	TGTGCCAGCAGTTTACGACGGGAGGGCCTCAATGAGCAGTTCTTC
TRBV7-2	12	TRBJ2-4	NA	NA	CASSLQGDIQYF	TGTGCCAGCAGCCTGCAGGGTGACATTCAGTACTTC
TRBV19	14	TRBJ1-3	NA	TRBD1	CASGTGGTGNTIYF	TGTGCCAGTGGGACAGGAGGAACTGGAAACACCATATATTTT
TRBV28	14	TRBJ1-5	few	TRBD1	CASSFRQGRQPQHF	TGTGCCAGCAGTTTCCGACAGGGGAGGCAGCCCCAGCATTTT
TRBV30	11	TRBJ1-2	few	NA	CAWSDVASYTF	TGTGCCTGGAGTGATGTGGCTAGCTACACCTTC
TRBV15	15	TRBJ1-1	NA	NA	CATSSPVGGNTEAFF	TGTGCCACCAGCAGCCCCGTCGGTGGGAACACTGAAGCTTTCTTT
TRBV2	15	TRBJ2-2	NA	NA	CASSEWTVNTGELFF	TGTGCCAGCAGTGAATGGACAGTCAACACCGGGGAGCTGTTTTTT
TRBV9	16	TRBJ2-3	NA	NA	CASSVGVSGDTDTQYF	TGTGCCAGCAGCGTAGGTGTAAGTGGAGACACAGATACGCAGTATTTT
TRBV2	14	TRBJ1-1	many	NA	CASSGVDRNTEAFF	TGTGCCAGCAGTGGGGTCGACAGGAACACTGAAGCTTTCTTT